What follows are 17 T cell receptor beta chains derived from one specimen sequenced in a study of beta chain features in type 1 diabetes. Notes on the study in general: People with Type 1 diabetes carried modestly yet significantly shorter TCRB CDR3s in all four CD4+ subsets.

The antigens for these receptors are not known. The isolated RNA, all of it, was reverse transcribed, so expressed TCRB transcripts were what got sequenced. Measured with immunoSEQ multiplex PCR; TCRdb has only the in-frame clones, and not every one. The data show 250,000 to 350,000 clones, over 11% seen once. Material for sequencing was naive CD4+ T cells from blood. The receptor source for this set is a man aged 25 to 40 with type 1 diabetes.

The V call is TRBV5-4, the J call TRBJ1-2, with 9 bases lining up with TRBD1. The junction had 14 bases not matched to a gene; V was cut back by 0 bases and J by 8 bases. Germline CDR1 is SGHNT and CDR2 is YYREEE (reference sequence). The CDR3 consists of 17 residues. The CDR3 DNA reads as TGTGCCAGCAGCTTGGCCCGAACAGGGGGCGTGGGAGGAGGCTACACCTTC. This gives the protein CASSLARTGGVGGGYTF. The full variable domain, its missing parts supplied by reference TRBV5-4 and TRBJ1-2, is ETGVTQSPTHLIKTRGQQVTLRCSSQSGHNTVSWYQQALGQGPQFIFQYYREEENGRGNFPPRFSGLQFPNYSSELNVNALELDDSALYLCASSLARTGGVGGGYTFGSGTRLTVV.

The chain employs TRBV28 and TRBJ2-2; D is undetermined. Trimming pared 3 bases from V and 4 bases from J, leaving 6 bases between. Per germline, CDR1 MDHEN and CDR2 SYDVKM. This CDR3 is 13 amino acids long. The CDR3 coding sequence is TGTGCCAGCAGTTTTCCCGGCACCGGGGAGCTGTTTTTT. This gives the protein CASSFPGTGELFF. The variable domain in full, completed from reference TRBV28 and TRBJ2-2, reads DVKVTQSSRYLVKRTGEKVFLECVQDMDHENMFWYRQDPGLGLRLIYFSYDVKMKEKGDIPEGYSVSREKKERFSLILESASTNQTSMYLCASSFPGTGELFFGEGSRLTVL.

This sequence joins TRBV29-1 and TRBJ2-3, with TRBD1 identical over 9 bases. Germline CDR1 reads SQVTM; CDR2 reads ANQGSEA. The CDR3 runs to 13 residues. V trimming: 6 bases; J trimming: 5 bases; junction bases outside the gene matches: 6. For the CDR3, the DNA is TGCAGCGTCGGGGTGGGACAGGGAGATACGCAGTATTTT. Its protein product is CSVGVGQGDTQYF.

This CDR3 reads CASSLRENYGYTF. As DNA, the CDR3 is TGTGCCAGCAGTTTGAGGGAGAACTATGGCTACACCTTC. V is TRBV28 and J is TRBJ1-2; D not certain. Trimming pared 3 bases from V and 2 bases from J, leaving 7 bases between. The CDR3 consists of 13 residues. The germline CDR1 and CDR2 sequences are MDHEN and SYDVKM.

The chain joins TRBV5-5 to TRBJ2-7, with a tentative D call TRBD2 (5 bases). CDR3 size: 14 residues. Germline-derived CDR1 and CDR2 are SGHKS and YYEKEE (reference sequence). V dropped 1 base and J dropped 3 bases, with 11 bases sitting between them. The chain's CDR3 is CASSLSPDFYEQYF. CDR3 DNA sequence: TGTGCCAGCAGCTTGTCGCCGGACTTCTACGAGCAGTACTTC. Together with reference TRBV5-5 and TRBJ2-7, the CDR3 gives the full variable domain: DAGVTQSPTHLIKTRGQQVTLRCSPISGHKSVSWYQQVLGQGPQFIFQYYEKEERGRGNFPDRFSARQFPNYSSELNVNALLLGDSALYLCASSLSPDFYEQYFGPGTRLTVT.

This clone was seen a handful of times. V and J are TRBV15 and TRBJ1-2; D is unclear. With 0 bases removed from V and 4 bases from J, the gap between germline ends came to 12 bases. From germline, CDR1 is LNHNV and CDR2 YYDKDF (reference sequence). The CDR3 contains 15 residues. CDR3 bases: TGTGCCACCAGCAGAGAGGCGGAGTACCTCTATGGCTACACCTTC. Encoded protein: CATSREAEYLYGYTF.

The chain uses TRBV19 and TRBJ2-1, with D tentatively TRBD2 (6 bases). The germline V gene encodes CDR1 LNHDA and CDR2 SQIVND (reference sequence). The CDR3 sequence is 15 residues long. The germline V and J ends were trimmed by 6 bases and 9 bases, with 21 bases remaining between them. The CDR3 coding sequence is TGTGCCAGTAGAAAGCTGAGGGGAGGCTTACGTGAGCAGTTCTTC. It translates to CASRKLRGGLREQFF.

V and J are TRBV7-2 and TRBJ1-2, with 7 nucleotides matching TRBD1. Germline V CDR1 and CDR2: SGHTA, FQGNSA. The CDR3 is 14 residues long. V lost 2 bases and J lost 6; bases outside the gene matches: 6. CDR3 in amino acids: CASSLQGEINGYTF. The DNA of the CDR3 is TGTGCCAGCAGCTTACAGGGGGAGATAAATGGCTACACCTTC.

This clone was found a few times. The genes are TRBV7-2 and TRBJ2-7; 10 nucleotides align to TRBD2. Unmatched junction bases numbered 2, after V lost 2 bases and J lost 4 bases. The germline V gene encodes CDR1 SGHTA and CDR2 FQGNSA. CDR3 length: 14 residues. The CDR3 spells CASSLLAGEYEQYF. Written as DNA, the CDR3 is TGTGCCAGCAGCTTACTAGCGGGAGAGTACGAGCAGTACTTC.

This chain uses TRBV30 with TRBJ1-5; a weak D match, TRBD1 (5 bases). CDR1 and CDR2 from the germline V gene are GTSNPN and SVGIG (reference sequence). This CDR3 spans 13 amino acids. The V and J ends lost 2 bases and 7 bases respectively, with 12 bases between them. The CDR3, as DNA: TGTGCCTGGAGTAGGGGCGGTTCCCAGCCCCAGCATTTT. Protein sequence: CAWSRGGSQPQHF.

This clone was seen more than once but under ten times. The chain links TRBV5-1 to TRBJ2-5; TRBD2 might be the D (5 bases). V was clipped by 2 bases and J by 2 bases, with 10 bases between them. The CDR3 runs 14 residues. Germline V CDR1 and CDR2: SGHRS, YFSETQ. CDR3 in amino acids: CASSFGNAQETQYF. The CDR3 region has the DNA TGCGCCAGCAGCTTCGGGAACGCTCAAGAGACCCAGTACTTC.

The chain recombines TRBV5-1 with TRBJ2-3, with 7 bases that match TRBD2. Germline V gene sequence: CDR1 SGHRS, CDR2 YFSETQ. The CDR3 has 17 residues. With 3 bases clipped from V and 0 bases from J, the junction kept 10 bases outside the gene matches. The CDR3 bases are TGCGCCAGCAGCTGGGAAGCGGGGAACCCTAGCACAGATACGCAGTATTTT. Protein sequence: CASSWEAGNPSTDTQYF. Full variable domain (remainder filled in from reference TRBV5-1 and TRBJ2-3): KAGVTQTPRYLIKTRGQQVTLSCSPISGHRSVSWYQQTPGQGLQFLFEYFSETQRNKGNFPGRFSGRQFSNSRSEMNVSTLELGDSALYLCASSWEAGNPSTDTQYFGPGTRLTVL.

The chain employs TRBV11-2 and TRBJ2-5; 7 bases are a match to TRBD1. There are 13 residues in the CDR3. CDR1 SGHAT and CDR2 FQNNGV come from the germline V gene. The V segment lost 3 bases and the J segment 5 bases; nucleotides outside the gene matches: 3. CDR3 sequence (DNA): TGTGCCAGCAGCTTTGCCAGGGGGGAGACCCAGTACTTC. Amino acids: CASSFARGETQYF.

As regards this clone: Other nucleotide sequences in the sample specify the same CDR3. The rearrangement uses TRBV18 and TRBJ2-1, with 10 bases identical to TRBD2. The germline V gene encodes CDR1 KGHSH and CDR2 LQKENI. Germline trimming cut 3 bases from V and 7 bases from J; bases unmatched to any gene: 6. CDR3 size: 15 residues. The CDR3 reads CASSPLAGDRNEQFF. The CDR3 DNA reads as TGTGCCAGCTCACCGCTAGCGGGAGATAGGAATGAGCAGTTCTTC.

This clone has only a few counts. The V and J genes are TRBV19 and TRBJ2-1; TRBD2 matches 10 bases. Trimming at V came to 2 bases and at J to 3 bases, leaving 4 bases not matched to a gene. CDR1 and CDR2 from the germline V gene are LNHDA and SQIVND (reference sequence). CDR3 length equals 16 residues. The CDR3 loop is CASSISSGSLYNEQFF. CDR3 coding DNA: TGTGCCAGTAGTATATCTAGCGGGAGTCTCTACAATGAGCAGTTCTTC.

This chain links TRBV29-1 with TRBJ1-4; no clear D gene. The CDR3 spans 13 residues. Germline V gene lookup returns CDR1 SQVTM and CDR2 ANQGSEA. Trimming removed 7 bases from V and 3 bases from J, with 12 bases in between. The CDR3: CSASGLSNEKLFF. In DNA, the CDR3 is TGCAGCGCATCGGGTTTGTCTAATGAAAAACTGTTTTTT. Together with reference TRBV29-1 and TRBJ1-4, the CDR3 gives the full variable domain: SAVISQKPSRDICQRGTSLTIQCQVDSQVTMMFWYRQQPGQSLTLIATANQGSEATYESGFVIDKFPISRPNLTFSTLTVSNMSPEDSSIYLCSASGLSNEKLFFGSGTQLSVL.

This clone occurred a few times. The chain couples TRBV9 to TRBJ2-1; 7 positions agree with TRBD2. V lost 5 bases and J lost 11; bases outside the gene matches: 10. Germline values: CDR1 SGDLS, CDR2 YYNGEE. The length of the CDR3 is 13 residues. CDR3 nucleotides: TGTGCCAGCAGTTCTCGACTAGCCCTTCAGCAGTTCTTC. Translated, it gives CASSSRLALQQFF. The variable domain in full, completed from reference TRBV9 and TRBJ2-1, reads DSGVTQTPKHLITATGQRVTLRCSPRSGDLSVYWYQQSLDQGLQFLIQYYNGEERAKGNILERFSAQQFPDLHSELNLSSLELGDSALYFCASSSRLALQQFFGPGTRLTVL.